This TCR beta chain was observed in a study of T cells in Graves' hyperthyroidism and ophthalmopathy. V lost 7 bases and J lost 1; bases outside the gene matches: 11. Per germline, CDR1 MDHEN and CDR2 SYDVKM. The CDR3 totals 17 residues. This clonotype was detected many times. TCR beta CDR3 regions were amplified from RNA transcripts. A first-round RT-PCR of the TCR CDR3 used the HTBI primer set. In TCRdb, the multiplex PCR reads were re-called with MiXCR into one record per CDR3 protein. Of around 620,000 distinct CDR3 sequences listed, about 17% are singletons. The chain recombines TRBV28 with TRBJ2-7; 12 positions agree with TRBD2. The sample comprised blood. The sequence derives from a woman in her twenties or thirties with Graves' hyperthyroidism. The CDR3 is CASTATSGRPHSYEQYF. The CDR3 nucleotides are TGTGCCAGCACTGCAACTAGCGGGAGGCCTCATTCCTACGAGCAGTACTTC. The entire variable domain, with the rest obtained from reference TRBV28 and TRBJ2-7, is as follows: DVKVTQSSRYLVKRTGEKVFLECVQDMDHENMFWYRQDPGLGLRLIYFSYDVKMKEKGDIPEGYSVSREKKERFSLILESASTNQTSMYLCASTATSGRPHSYEQYFGPGTRLTVT.